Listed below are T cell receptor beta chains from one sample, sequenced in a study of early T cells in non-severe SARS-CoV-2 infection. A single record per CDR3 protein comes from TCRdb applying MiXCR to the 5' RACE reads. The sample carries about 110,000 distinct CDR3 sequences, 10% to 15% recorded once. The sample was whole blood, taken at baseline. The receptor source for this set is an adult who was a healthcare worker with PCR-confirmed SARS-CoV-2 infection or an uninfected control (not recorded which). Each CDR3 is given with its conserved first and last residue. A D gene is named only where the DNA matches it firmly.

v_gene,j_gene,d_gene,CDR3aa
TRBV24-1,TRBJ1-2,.,CATSDPTVRANYGYTF
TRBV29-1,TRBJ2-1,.,CSVEYNEQFF
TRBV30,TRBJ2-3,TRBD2,CAYSSGSTDTQYF
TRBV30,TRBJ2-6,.,CAWSRESSGANVLTF
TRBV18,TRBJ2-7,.,CASSDLLYEQYF
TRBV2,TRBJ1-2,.,CASQQGSYGYTF
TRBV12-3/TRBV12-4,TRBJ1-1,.,CASSFGGVSTEAFF
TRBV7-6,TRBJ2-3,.,CASSLQVAQATDTQYF
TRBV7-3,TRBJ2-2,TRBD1,CASSLRAGDSGLFF
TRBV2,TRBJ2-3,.,CASSEAPGPTWTTDTQYF
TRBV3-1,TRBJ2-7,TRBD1,CASSQTGTGANYEQYF
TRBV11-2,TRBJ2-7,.,CASSLGTALYEQYF